A single sample gave rise to the 20 T cell receptor beta chains below, sequenced in a study of lymphopenia after photon versus proton radiotherapy. Measured with immunoSEQ multiplex PCR; TCRdb has only the in-frame clones, and not every one. Among around 25,000 clones listed, roughly 82% were seen once. The sample was peripheral blood, taken from a patient treated with photon-based radiotherapy. These receptor sequences come from a middle-aged man with gastric cancer.

The genes are TRBV7-9 and TRBJ2-5; 15 nucleotides match TRBD2. The V and J ends lost 3 bases and 5 bases, in that order; junction bases with no gene match: 1. Germline V gene sequence: CDR1 SEHNR, CDR2 FQNEAQ (reference sequence). This CDR3 region has 15 residues. This chain's CDR3 is CASSLGLAGGETQYF. The CDR3 coding sequence is TGTGCCAGCAGCTTGGGACTAGCGGGGGGTGAGACCCAGTACTTC. Looking up the rest from reference TRBV7-9 and TRBJ2-5 gives the full variable domain: DTGVSQNPRHKITKRGQNVTFRCDPISEHNRLYWYRQTLGQGPEFLTYFQNEAQLEKSRLLSDRFSAERPKGSFSTLEIQRTEQGDSAMYLCASSLGLAGGETQYFGPGTRLLVL.

V and J are TRBV5-4 and TRBJ2-7; unclear D gene. From germline, CDR1 is SGHNT and CDR2 YYREEE (reference sequence). The V end was cut by 3 bases, the J end by 0 bases, with 7 bases between. This CDR3 is built from 13 residues. CDR3 in DNA: TGTGCCAGCAGCTCGGAGAGCTCCTACGAGCAGTACTTC. Translated, it gives CASSSESSYEQYF.

V and J are TRBV5-1 and TRBJ2-4, with D perhaps matching TRBD1 (6 bases). Trimming cost V 0 bases and J 9 bases, with 16 bases left between them. The germline gives CDR1 SGHRS, CDR2 YFSETQ. The CDR3 has 15 amino acids. This CDR3 is CASSLAGTGRGIQYF. DNA of the CDR3: TGCGCCAGCAGCTTGGCCGGTACAGGGCGAGGCATTCAGTACTTC.

V usage is TRBV5-1 and J usage is TRBJ1-1, with TRBD1 identical over 7 bases. The CDR3 extends over 15 amino acids. The ends lost 4 bases at V and 4 bases at J; junction bases unmatched: 10. Germline V gene data show CDR1 as SGHRS and CDR2 as YFSETQ. CDR3 DNA sequence: TGCGCCAGCAGCCAGACAGGGATCGGGCCCACTGAAGCTTTCTTT. As protein: CASSQTGIGPTEAFF.

The rearrangement uses TRBV7-8 and TRBJ1-5, with D unresolved. CDR3 length: 15 residues. Germline values: CDR1 SGHVS, CDR2 FQNEAQ. The V end lost 3 bases, the J end lost 6 bases, and 15 bases lay between the germline ends. The CDR3 sequence is CASSLPGGPGQPQHF. DNA for the CDR3: TGTGCCAGCAGCTTGCCCGGTGGGCCGGGTCAGCCCCAGCATTTT.

The J gene is TRBJ2-1, the V gene TRBV4-2, with 8 positions matching TRBD2. V lost 4 bases to trimming and J lost 2 bases; unmatched junction nucleotides: 13. Germline CDR1 is LGHNA and CDR2 is YNFKEQ. The CDR3 sequence is 18 residues long. Here the CDR3 DNA reads TGTGCCAGCAGCCCTATCTCACTGCGGGGGGTCACCTACAATGAGCAGTTCTTC. The encoded protein is CASSPISLRGVTYNEQFF.

This clone showed up just once. CDR3 sequence reads: CSVEEEVGGELFF. The CDR3, as DNA: TGCAGCGTTGAAGAAGAGGTTGGCGGGGAGCTGTTTTTT. The rearrangement joins TRBV29-1 to TRBJ2-2; D uncertain. The CDR3 consists of 13 residues. Deletions cut 0 bases from V and 7 bases from J, with 9 bases between. CDR1 and CDR2 from the germline V gene are SQVTM and ANQGSEA.

CDR3 sequence reads: CASSPRDRVYSGELFF. The DNA of the CDR3 is TGTGCCAGCAGCCCCCGGGACAGGGTGTATTCCGGGGAGCTGTTTTTT. The genes are TRBV5-8 and TRBJ2-2; TRBD1 aligns across 9 bases. The CDR3 runs to 16 residues. The V segment lost 4 bases and the J segment 6 bases; nucleotides outside the gene matches: 10. The germline CDR1 and CDR2 sequences are SGHTS and YDEGEE.

V is TRBV4-2 and J is TRBJ2-2, with 7 bases lining up with TRBD2. The V segment lost 4 bases and the J segment 2 bases; nucleotides outside the gene matches: 7. The CDR3 sequence is 16 residues long. CDR1 is LGHNA and CDR2 is YNFKEQ in the germline V gene. CDR3 sequence: CASSPAGGGNTGELFF. In DNA, the CDR3 is TGTGCCAGCAGCCCAGCGGGCGGGGGAAACACCGGGGAGCTGTTTTTT.

CDR3 amino acids: CASSQGGVAGRDTQYF. CDR3 bases: TGCGCCAGCAGCCAAGGTGGGGTAGCGGGGAGAGATACGCAGTATTTT. V usage is TRBV4-1 and J usage is TRBJ2-3; 8 bases fit TRBD2. V trimming: 1 base; J trimming: 5 bases; junction bases outside the gene matches: 8. The CDR3 is made up of 16 amino acids. Germline V gene sequence: CDR1 MGHRA, CDR2 YSYEKL.

V usage is TRBV2 and J usage is TRBJ1-1, with D possibly being TRBD1 (6 bases). Germline loops: CDR1 SNHLY, CDR2 FYNNEI. This CDR3 region has 15 residues. The V end was cut by 8 bases, the J end by 7 bases, with 23 bases between. The CDR3 spells CASRREPGVPVEAFF. CDR3 bases: TGTGCCAGCCGGAGGGAACCAGGGGTCCCCGTTGAAGCTTTCTTT. Based on the CDR3 plus reference TRBV2 and TRBJ1-1, the full variable domain is EPEVTQTPSHQVTQMGQEVILRCVPISNHLYFYWYRQILGQKVEFLVSFYNNEISEKSEIFDDQFSVERPDGSNFTLKIRSTKLEDSAMYFCASRREPGVPVEAFFGQGTRLTVV.

This clone has a single count. This chain links TRBV6-5 with TRBJ1-3, with unresolved D. In germline, CDR1 is MNHEY, CDR2 SVGAGI. The CDR3 contains 16 residues. V was clipped by 2 bases and J by 0 bases, with 11 bases between them. The CDR3 loop is CASSYGRVSSGNTIYF. CDR3 DNA sequence: TGTGCCAGCAGTTACGGGAGGGTGTCCTCTGGAAACACCATATATTTT.

Only a few counts were recorded for this clone. J is TRBJ1-5 and V is TRBV14, with no clear D. V was shortened by 4 bases and J by 5 bases, with 9 bases between the two germline ends. CDR3 length: 13 amino acids. Germline V lookup: CDR1 SGHDN, CDR2 FVKESK. The CDR3 reads CASSRSGDQPQHF. The DNA for the CDR3 is TGTGCCAGCAGCCGGTCAGGCGATCAGCCCCAGCATTTT.

The chain combines TRBV7-2 with TRBJ1-4; D possibly corresponds to TRBD1 (6 bases). The length of the CDR3 is 16 residues. V was shortened by 5 bases and J by 5 bases, with 18 bases between the two germline ends. CDR1 SGHTA and CDR2 FQGNSA come from the germline V gene. The chain's CDR3 is CASSPRWGRGNEKLFF. For the CDR3, the DNA is TGTGCCAGCAGCCCCCGTTGGGGGCGGGGGAATGAAAAACTGTTTTTT.

The rearrangement links TRBV11-2 to TRBJ2-2; D perhaps matches TRBD1 (6 bases). The CDR3 runs to 15 residues. Trimming took off 1 base at V and 6 bases at J, with 12 bases between the two ends. Germline loops: CDR1 SGHAT, CDR2 FQNNGV. CDR3 amino acids: CASSLGRQVPGELFF. Here the CDR3 DNA reads TGTGCCAGCAGCTTAGGTCGACAGGTGCCCGGGGAGCTGTTTTTT.

This chain connects TRBV4-2 to TRBJ2-3; 15 bases fit TRBD2. With 1 base clipped from V and 4 bases from J, the junction kept 0 bases outside the gene matches. The CDR3 loop spans 16 amino acids. Germline V gene lookup returns CDR1 LGHNA and CDR2 YNFKEQ. The CDR3 region is CASSQGTSGGADTQYF. Written as DNA, the CDR3 is TGTGCCAGCAGCCAAGGGACTAGCGGGGGGGCAGATACGCAGTATTTT.

CDR3 amino acids: CASSAWGLAGSTDTQYF. The CDR3 nucleotides are TGTGCCAGCAGCGCATGGGGACTAGCGGGCAGCACAGATACGCAGTATTTT. The rearrangement links TRBV9 to TRBJ2-3; 12 bases line up with TRBD2. The germline gives CDR1 SGDLS, CDR2 YYNGEE. CDR3 length: 17 residues. The V and J ends lost 3 bases and 0 bases, in that order; junction bases with no gene match: 5.

V and J are TRBV9 and TRBJ2-5; D is unclear. There are 14 residues in the CDR3. Trimming took 0 bases from V and 2 from J, leaving 8 bases between them. The germline CDR1 and CDR2 sequences are SGDLS and YYNGEE. Here the CDR3 DNA reads TGTGCCAGCAGCGTAGATAGCCTACAAGAGACCCAGTACTTC. As protein: CASSVDSLQETQYF.

The rearrangement uses TRBV2 and TRBJ1-1; D unresolved. Germline V lookup: CDR1 SNHLY, CDR2 FYNNEI. This CDR3 is built from 11 residues. The V end was cut by 7 bases, the J end by 5 bases, with 8 bases between. The CDR3 protein is CASIVWTEAFF. As DNA, the CDR3 is TGTGCCAGCATAGTGTGGACTGAAGCTTTCTTT.

The chain combines TRBV4-3 with TRBJ2-3; either TRBD1 or TRBD2 may fit D (5 bases each). Trimming left V 0 bases short and J 11 bases short, with 18 bases between. The V gene's germline CDR1 is LGHNA and CDR2 YSLEER. The CDR3 is 15 residues long. The CDR3 region has the DNA TGCGCCAGCAGCCAAGAATCCCCCGGGACCGGGAAGCAGTATTTT. This sequence encodes CASSQESPGTGKQYF.